This TCR beta chain was recovered during a study of control samples from healthy donors and cancer patients. The CDR3 contains 15 residues. J was trimmed by 4 bases and V by 6 bases; bases with no gene match: 8. Germline assignment: CDR1 MNHEY and CDR2 SVGAGI. The data were produced by immunoSEQ multiplex PCR, yet TCRdb's version contains in-frame clones alone and is incomplete. Here the sample spans 150,000 or so clones, around 88% being singletons. The receptor's source is a woman aged 30 to 39 in good health. The chain links TRBV6-5 to TRBJ1-2; 10 nucleotides match TRBD1. Sequenced sample: blood. CDR3 in amino acids: CASSLGQGLGYGYTF. Here the CDR3 DNA reads TGTGCCAGCAGCCTGGGACAGGGGTTGGGCTATGGCTACACCTTC.